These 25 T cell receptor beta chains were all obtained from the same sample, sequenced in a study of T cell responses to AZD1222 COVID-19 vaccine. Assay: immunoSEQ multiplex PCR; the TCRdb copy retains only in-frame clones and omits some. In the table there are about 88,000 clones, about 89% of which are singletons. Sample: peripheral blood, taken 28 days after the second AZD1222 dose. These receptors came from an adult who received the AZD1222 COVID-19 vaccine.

The CDR3 nucleotides are TGTGCCAGCAGCCAAGATTCGGCTAACTATGGCTACACCTTC. Its translation is CASSQDSANYGYTF. This chain links TRBV3-1 (or the pseudogene TRBV3-2) with TRBJ1-2, with no clear D. Trimming took off 0 bases at V and 0 bases at J, with 5 bases between the two ends. There are 14 residues in the CDR3. Germline V gene data show CDR1 as LGHDT and CDR2 as YNNKEL (reference sequence).

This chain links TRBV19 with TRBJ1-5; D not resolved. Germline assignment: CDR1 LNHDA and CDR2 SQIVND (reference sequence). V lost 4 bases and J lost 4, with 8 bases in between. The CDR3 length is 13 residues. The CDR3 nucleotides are TGTGCCAGTAGTAGCCGGCAGAATCAGCCCCAGCATTTT. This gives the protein CASSSRQNQPQHF.

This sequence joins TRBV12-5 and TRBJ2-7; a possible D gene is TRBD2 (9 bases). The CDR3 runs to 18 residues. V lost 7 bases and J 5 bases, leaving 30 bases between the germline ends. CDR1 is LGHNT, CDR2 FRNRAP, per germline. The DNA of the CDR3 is TGTGCTAGTGTTCCCGGGACAGGCATAGCGGGGGCCCCGGACGAGCAGTACTTC. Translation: CASVPGTGIAGAPDEQYF.

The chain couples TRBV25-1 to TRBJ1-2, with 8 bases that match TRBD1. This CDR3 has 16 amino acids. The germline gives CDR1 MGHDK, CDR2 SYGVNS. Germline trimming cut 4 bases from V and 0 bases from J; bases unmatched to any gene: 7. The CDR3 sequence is CASSAHGTGANYGYTF. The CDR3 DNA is TGTGCCAGCAGTGCGCACGGGACAGGCGCTAACTATGGCTACACCTTC.

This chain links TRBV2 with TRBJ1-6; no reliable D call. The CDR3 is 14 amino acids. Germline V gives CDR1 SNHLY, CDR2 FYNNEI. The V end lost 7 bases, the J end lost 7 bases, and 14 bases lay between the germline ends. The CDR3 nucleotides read TGTGCCAGCAAGGCGGGAGCGCGGAATTCACCCCTCCACTTT. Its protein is CASKAGARNSPLHF.

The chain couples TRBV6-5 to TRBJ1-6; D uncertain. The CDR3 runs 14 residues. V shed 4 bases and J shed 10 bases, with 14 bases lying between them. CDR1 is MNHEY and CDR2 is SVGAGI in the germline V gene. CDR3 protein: CASSSPWQDSPLHF. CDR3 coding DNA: TGTGCCAGCAGTTCTCCCTGGCAGGACTCACCCCTCCACTTT.

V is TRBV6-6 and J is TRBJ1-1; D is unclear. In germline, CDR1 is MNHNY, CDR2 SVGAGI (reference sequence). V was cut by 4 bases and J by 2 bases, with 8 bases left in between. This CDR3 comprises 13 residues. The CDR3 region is CASSSPLNTEAFF. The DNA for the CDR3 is TGTGCCAGCAGTTCCCCTCTAAACACTGAAGCTTTCTTT.

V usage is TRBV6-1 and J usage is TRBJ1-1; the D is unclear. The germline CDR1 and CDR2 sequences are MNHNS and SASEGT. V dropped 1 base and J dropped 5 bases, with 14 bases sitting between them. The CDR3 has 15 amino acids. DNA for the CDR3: TGTGCCAGCAGTGAAGGTATAGGGATGGAGACTGAAGCTTTCTTT. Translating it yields CASSEGIGMETEAFF.

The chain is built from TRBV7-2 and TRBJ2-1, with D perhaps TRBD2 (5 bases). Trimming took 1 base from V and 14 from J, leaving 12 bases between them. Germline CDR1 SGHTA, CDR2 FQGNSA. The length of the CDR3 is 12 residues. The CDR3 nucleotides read TGTGCCAGCAGCTTAGGGGGTGGGAGAAAGTTCTTC. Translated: CASSLGGGRKFF.

CDR3 region: CASSPTGFGSGNTIYF. The CDR3 DNA reads TGTGCCAGCTCACCGACAGGGTTCGGCTCTGGAAACACCATATATTTT. The chain carries TRBV18 and TRBJ1-3; TRBD1 matches 7 bases. CDR1 KGHSH and CDR2 LQKENI come from the germline V gene. The V and J ends lost 3 bases and 0 bases, in that order; junction bases with no gene match: 5. CDR3 length equals 16 residues. Full variable domain (rest looked up from reference TRBV18 and TRBJ1-3): NAGVMQNPRHLVRRRGQEARLRCSPMKGHSHVYWYRQLPEEGLKFMVYLQKENIIDESGMPKERFSAEFPKEGPSILRIQQVVRGDSAAYFCASSPTGFGSGNTIYFGEGSWLTVV.

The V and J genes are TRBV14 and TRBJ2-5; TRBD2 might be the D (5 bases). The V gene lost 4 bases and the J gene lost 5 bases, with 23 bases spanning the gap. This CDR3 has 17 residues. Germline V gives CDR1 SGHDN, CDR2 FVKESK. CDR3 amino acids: CASSLFAARLAPETQYF. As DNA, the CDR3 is TGTGCCAGCAGCCTTTTCGCAGCCCGGCTAGCTCCGGAGACCCAGTACTTC.

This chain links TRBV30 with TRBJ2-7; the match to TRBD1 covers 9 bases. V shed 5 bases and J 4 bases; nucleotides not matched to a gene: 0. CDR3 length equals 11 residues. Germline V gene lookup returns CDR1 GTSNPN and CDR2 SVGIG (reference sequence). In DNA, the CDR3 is TGTGCCTGGGACAGGGGGTACGAGCAGTACTTC. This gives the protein CAWDRGYEQYF.

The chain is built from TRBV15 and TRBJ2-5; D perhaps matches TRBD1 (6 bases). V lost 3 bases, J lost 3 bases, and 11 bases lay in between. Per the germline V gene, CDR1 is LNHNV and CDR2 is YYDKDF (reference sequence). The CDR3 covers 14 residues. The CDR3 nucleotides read TGTGCCACCAGCAGTCTTCAGGGGAAAGAGACCCAGTACTTC. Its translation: CATSSLQGKETQYF.

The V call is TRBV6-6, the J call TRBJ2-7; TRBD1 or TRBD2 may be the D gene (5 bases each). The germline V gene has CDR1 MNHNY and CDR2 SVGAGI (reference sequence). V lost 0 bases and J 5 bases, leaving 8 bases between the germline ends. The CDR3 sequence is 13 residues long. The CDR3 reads CASSYSRGNEQYF. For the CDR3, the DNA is TGTGCCAGCAGTTACTCGAGGGGAAACGAGCAGTACTTC.

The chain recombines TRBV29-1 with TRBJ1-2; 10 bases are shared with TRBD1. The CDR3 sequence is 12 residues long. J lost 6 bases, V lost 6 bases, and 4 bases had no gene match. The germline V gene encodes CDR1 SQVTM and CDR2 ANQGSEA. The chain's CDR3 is CSVETGGDGYTF. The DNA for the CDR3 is TGCAGCGTCGAGACAGGGGGCGATGGCTACACCTTC.

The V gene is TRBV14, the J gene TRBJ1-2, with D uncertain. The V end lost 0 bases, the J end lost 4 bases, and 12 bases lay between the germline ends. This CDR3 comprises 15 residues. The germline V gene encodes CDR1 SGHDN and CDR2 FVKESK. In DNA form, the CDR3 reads TGTGCCAGCAGCCAAGACGCGACACGGAGCTATGGCTACACCTTC. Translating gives CASSQDATRSYGYTF.

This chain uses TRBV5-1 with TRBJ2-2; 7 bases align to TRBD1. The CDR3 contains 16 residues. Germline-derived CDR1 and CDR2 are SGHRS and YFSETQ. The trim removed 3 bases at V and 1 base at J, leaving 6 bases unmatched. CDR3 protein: CASSSRTGLNTGELFF. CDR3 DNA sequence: TGCGCCAGCAGCTCTAGGACAGGTTTGAACACCGGGGAGCTGTTTTTT.

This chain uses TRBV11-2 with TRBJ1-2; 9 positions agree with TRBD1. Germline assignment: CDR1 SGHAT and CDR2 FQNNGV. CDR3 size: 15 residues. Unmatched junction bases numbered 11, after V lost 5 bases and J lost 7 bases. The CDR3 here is CASSPQGTGTFGYTF. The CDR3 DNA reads TGTGCCAGCAGCCCTCAAGGGACAGGGACGTTTGGCTACACCTTC.

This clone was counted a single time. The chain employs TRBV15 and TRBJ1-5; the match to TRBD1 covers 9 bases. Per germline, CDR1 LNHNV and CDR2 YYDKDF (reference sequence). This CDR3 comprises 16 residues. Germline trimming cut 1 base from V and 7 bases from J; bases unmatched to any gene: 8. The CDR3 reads CATSRARTGEGQPQHF. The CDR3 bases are TGTGCCACCAGCAGAGCCAGGACAGGGGAAGGCCAGCCCCAGCATTTT.

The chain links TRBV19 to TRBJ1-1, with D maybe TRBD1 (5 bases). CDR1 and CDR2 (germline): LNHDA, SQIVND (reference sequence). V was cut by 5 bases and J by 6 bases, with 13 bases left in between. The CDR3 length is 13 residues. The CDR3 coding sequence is TGTGCCAGTAGTTCCCCCAGGGTCCCTGAAGCTTTCTTT. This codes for CASSSPRVPEAFF. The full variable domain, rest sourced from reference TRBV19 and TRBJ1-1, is DGGITQSPKYLFRKEGQNVTLSCEQNLNHDAMYWYRQDPGQGLRLIYYSQIVNDFQKGDIAEGYSVSREKKESFPLTVTSAQKNPTAFYLCASSSPRVPEAFFGQGTRLTVV.

The CDR3 DNA is TGTGCCAGCAGTGAAGGAGGGACCGGCCGGGGCTACACCTTC. It encodes CASSEGGTGRGYTF. V and J are TRBV6-1 and TRBJ1-2; D might be TRBD1 (5 bases). The CDR3 runs to 14 residues. The germline V and J ends were trimmed by 1 base and 8 bases, with 14 bases remaining between them. Germline V CDR1 and CDR2: MNHNS, SASEGT.

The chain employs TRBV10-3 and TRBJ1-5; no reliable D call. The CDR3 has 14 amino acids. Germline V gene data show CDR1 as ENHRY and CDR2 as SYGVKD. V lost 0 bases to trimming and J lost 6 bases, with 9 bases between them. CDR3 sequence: CAISESREGQPQHF. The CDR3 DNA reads TGTGCCATCAGTGAGTCGAGGGAAGGTCAGCCCCAGCATTTT.

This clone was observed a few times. The CDR3 sequence is CASSLGGQQSSYEQYF. As DNA, the CDR3 is TGTGCCAGCAGCCTTGGAGGACAGCAATCTTCCTACGAGCAGTACTTC. This chain links TRBV5-6 with TRBJ2-7, with a weak D call TRBD1 (6 bases). Germline assignment: CDR1 SGHDT and CDR2 YYEEEE. With 4 bases removed from V and 1 base from J, the gap between germline ends came to 18 bases. The CDR3 covers 16 residues.

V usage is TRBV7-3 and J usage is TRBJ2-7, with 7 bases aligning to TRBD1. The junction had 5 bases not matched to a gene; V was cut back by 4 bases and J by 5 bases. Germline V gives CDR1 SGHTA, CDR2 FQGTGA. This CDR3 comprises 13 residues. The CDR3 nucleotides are TGTGCCAGCAGCTCCCGACAGGGAAACGAGCAGTACTTC. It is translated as CASSSRQGNEQYF. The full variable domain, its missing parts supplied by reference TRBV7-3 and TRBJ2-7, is GAGVSQTPSNKVTEKGKYVELRCDPISGHTALYWYRQSLGQGPEFLIYFQGTGAADDSGLPNDRFFAVRPEGSVSTLKIQRTERGDSAVYLCASSSRQGNEQYFGPGTRLTVT.

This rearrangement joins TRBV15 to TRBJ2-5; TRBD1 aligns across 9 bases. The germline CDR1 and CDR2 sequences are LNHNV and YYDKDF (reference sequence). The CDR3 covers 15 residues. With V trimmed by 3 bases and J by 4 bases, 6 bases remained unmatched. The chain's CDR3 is CATSSGDREGETQYF. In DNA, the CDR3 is TGTGCCACCAGCAGTGGGGACAGGGAAGGAGAGACCCAGTACTTC.